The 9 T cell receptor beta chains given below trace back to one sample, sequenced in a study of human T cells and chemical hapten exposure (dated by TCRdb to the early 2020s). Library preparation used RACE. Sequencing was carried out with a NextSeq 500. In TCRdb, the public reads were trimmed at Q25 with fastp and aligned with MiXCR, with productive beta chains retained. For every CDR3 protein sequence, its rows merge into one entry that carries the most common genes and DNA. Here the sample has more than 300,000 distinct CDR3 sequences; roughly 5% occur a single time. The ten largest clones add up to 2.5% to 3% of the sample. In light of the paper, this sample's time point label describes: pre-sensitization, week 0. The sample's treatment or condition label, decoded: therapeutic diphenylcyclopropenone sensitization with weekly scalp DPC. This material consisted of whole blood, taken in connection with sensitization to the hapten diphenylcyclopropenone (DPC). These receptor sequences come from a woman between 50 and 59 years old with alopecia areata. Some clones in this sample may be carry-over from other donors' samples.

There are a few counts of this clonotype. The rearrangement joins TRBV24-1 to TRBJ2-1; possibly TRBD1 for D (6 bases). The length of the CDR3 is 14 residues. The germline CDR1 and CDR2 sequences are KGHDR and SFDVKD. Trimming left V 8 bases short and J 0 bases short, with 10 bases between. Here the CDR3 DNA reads TGTGCCACCAACCAGGGGAACTCCTACAATGAGCAGTTCTTC. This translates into CATNQGNSYNEQFF.

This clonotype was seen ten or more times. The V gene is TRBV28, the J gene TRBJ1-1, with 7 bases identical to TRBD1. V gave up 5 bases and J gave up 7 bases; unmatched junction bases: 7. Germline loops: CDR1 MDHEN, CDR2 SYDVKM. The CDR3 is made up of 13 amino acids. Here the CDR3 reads CASSPQGEDEAFF. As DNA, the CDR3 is TGTGCCAGCAGTCCGCAGGGGGAGGATGAAGCTTTCTTT.

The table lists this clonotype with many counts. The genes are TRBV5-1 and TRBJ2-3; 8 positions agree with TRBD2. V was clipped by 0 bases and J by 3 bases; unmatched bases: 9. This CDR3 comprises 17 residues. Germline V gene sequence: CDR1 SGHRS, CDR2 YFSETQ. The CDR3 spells CASSLAERPGGTDTQYF. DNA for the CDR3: TGCGCCAGCAGCTTGGCCGAAAGACCGGGGGGGACAGATACGCAGTATTTT.

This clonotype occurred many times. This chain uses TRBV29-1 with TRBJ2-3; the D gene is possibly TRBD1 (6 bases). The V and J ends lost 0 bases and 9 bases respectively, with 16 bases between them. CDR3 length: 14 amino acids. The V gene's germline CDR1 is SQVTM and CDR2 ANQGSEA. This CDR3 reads CSVEELDSLNTQYF. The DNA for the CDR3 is TGCAGCGTTGAAGAGCTGGACAGCCTTAACACGCAGTATTTT.

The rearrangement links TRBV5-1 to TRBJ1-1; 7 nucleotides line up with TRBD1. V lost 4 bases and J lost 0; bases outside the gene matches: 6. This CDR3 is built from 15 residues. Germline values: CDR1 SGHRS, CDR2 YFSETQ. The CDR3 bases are TGCGCCAGCAGCCCCCAGGGGGGATTGAACACTGAAGCTTTCTTT. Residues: CASSPQGGLNTEAFF.

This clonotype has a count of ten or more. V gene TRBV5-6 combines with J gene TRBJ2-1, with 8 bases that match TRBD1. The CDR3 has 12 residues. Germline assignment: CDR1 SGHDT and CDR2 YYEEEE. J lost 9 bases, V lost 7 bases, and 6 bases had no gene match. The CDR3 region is CASHRTGREQFF. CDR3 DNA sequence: TGTGCCAGCCACAGGACAGGGCGTGAGCAGTTCTTC.

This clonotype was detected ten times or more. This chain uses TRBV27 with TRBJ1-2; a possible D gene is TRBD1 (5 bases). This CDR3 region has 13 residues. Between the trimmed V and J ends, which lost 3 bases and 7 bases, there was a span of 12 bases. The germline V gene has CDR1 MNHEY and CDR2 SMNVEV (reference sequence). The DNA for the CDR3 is TGTGCCAGCAGTTTTACTTCCAGGGCTGGCTACACCTTC. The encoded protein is CASSFTSRAGYTF.

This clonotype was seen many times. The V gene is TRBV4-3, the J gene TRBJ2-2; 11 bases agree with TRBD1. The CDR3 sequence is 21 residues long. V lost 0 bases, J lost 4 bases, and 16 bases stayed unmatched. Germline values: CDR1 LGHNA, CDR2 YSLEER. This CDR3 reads CASSQDLDWGLGTGGTGELFF. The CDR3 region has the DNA TGCGCCAGCAGCCAAGATCTGGACTGGGGTCTCGGGACAGGGGGCACCGGGGAGCTGTTTTTT.

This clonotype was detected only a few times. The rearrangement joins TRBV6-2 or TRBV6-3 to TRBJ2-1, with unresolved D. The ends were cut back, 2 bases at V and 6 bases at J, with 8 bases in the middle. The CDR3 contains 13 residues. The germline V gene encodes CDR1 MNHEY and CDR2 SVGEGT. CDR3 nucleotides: TGTGCCAGCAGTTACACAATAGGCAATGAGCAGTTCTTC. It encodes CASSYTIGNEQFF.